This T cell receptor beta chain derives from a study of T cells in Graves' hyperthyroidism and ophthalmopathy. Findings of the study overall: Most clonotypes expanded in thyroid above 0.001 were likewise present in blood.

A remark on this clonotype: Its antigen remains unidentified.

Each patient was aged 18 to 65 and had newly diagnosed hyperthyroidism of under 2 months' duration. V lost 5 bases, J lost 8 bases, and 5 bases stayed unmatched. This CDR3 spans 14 amino acids. Looked up from germline, CDR1 is MDHEN and CDR2 is SYDVKM. RNA transcripts provided the source from which TCR beta CDR3 regions were amplified. Carried out on the TCR CDR3, a first-round RT-PCR used the HTBI primer set. TCRdb re-derived calls from the multiplex PCR reads in MiXCR, one entry per CDR3 protein. This sample has under 400,000 distinct CDR3 sequences, with about a sixth found just once. The origin of this receptor is a woman aged 18 to 35 with Graves' hyperthyroidism that later progressed to Graves' ophthalmopathy. The chain couples TRBV28 to TRBJ2-1, with TRBD1 matching over 11 bases. Specimen: blood. The CDR3 region is CASSGQGAFDEQFF. Written as DNA, the CDR3 is TGTGCCAGCAGTGGACAGGGGGCGTTCGATGAGCAGTTCTTC.